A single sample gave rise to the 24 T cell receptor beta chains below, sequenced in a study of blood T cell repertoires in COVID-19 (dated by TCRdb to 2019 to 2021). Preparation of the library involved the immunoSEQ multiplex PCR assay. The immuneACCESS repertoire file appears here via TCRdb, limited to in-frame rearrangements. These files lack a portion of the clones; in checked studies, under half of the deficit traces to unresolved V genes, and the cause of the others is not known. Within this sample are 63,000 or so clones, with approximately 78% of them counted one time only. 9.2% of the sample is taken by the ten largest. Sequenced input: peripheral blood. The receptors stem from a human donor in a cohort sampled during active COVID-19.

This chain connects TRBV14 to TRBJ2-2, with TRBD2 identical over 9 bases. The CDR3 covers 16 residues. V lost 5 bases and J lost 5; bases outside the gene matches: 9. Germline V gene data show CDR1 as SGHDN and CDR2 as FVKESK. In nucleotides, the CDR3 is TGTGCCAGCAGCACAGAGGGACTAGCAGGGACCGGGGAGCTGTTTTTT. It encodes CASSTEGLAGTGELFF.

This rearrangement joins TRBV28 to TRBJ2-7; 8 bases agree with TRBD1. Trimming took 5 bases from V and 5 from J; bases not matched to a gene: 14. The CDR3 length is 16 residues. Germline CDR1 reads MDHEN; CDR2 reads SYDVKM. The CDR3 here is CASSPLMTGAIDEQYF. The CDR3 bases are TGTGCCAGCAGTCCCCTGATGACAGGGGCCATAGACGAGCAGTACTTC.

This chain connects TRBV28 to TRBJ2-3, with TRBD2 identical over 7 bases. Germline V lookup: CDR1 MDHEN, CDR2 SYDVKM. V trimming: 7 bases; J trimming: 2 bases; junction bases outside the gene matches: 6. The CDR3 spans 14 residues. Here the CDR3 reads CASTEAGITDTQYF. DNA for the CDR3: TGTGCCAGCACGGAAGCGGGGATCACAGATACGCAGTATTTT.

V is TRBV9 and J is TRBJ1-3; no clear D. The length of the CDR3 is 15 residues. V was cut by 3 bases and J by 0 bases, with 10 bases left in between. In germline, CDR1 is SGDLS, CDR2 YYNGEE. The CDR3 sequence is CASSADGSSGNTIYF. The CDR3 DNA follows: TGTGCCAGCAGCGCAGACGGGAGCTCTGGAAACACCATATATTTT. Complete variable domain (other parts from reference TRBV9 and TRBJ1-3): DSGVTQTPKHLITATGQRVTLRCSPRSGDLSVYWYQQSLDQGLQFLIQYYNGEERAKGNILERFSAQQFPDLHSELNLSSLELGDSALYFCASSADGSSGNTIYFGEGSWLTVV.

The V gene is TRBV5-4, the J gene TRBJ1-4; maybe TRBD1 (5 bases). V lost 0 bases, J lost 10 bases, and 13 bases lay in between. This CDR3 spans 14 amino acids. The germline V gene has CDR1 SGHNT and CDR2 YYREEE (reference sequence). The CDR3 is CASSLAGRERKLFF. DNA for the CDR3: TGTGCCAGCAGCTTGGCGGGCAGGGAACGAAAACTGTTTTTT.

The CDR3 is CASSSTSLTSGRSISTDTQYF. The CDR3 DNA follows: TGTGCCAGCAGTTCTACATCATTGACTAGCGGCCGCTCAATTAGCACAGATACGCAGTATTTT. The V gene is TRBV27, the J gene TRBJ2-3; 9 bases fit TRBD2. Germline V gives CDR1 MNHEY, CDR2 SMNVEV (reference sequence). V shed 4 bases, J shed 0 bases, and the junction held 20 bases outside the gene matches. CDR3 length: 21 amino acids.

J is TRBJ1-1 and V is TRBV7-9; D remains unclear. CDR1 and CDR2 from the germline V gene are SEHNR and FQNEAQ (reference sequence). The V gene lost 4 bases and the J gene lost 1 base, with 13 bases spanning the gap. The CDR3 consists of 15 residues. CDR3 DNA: TGTGCCAGCAGCTCTCCGTGGCGGGGGAACACTGAAGCTTTCTTT. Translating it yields CASSSPWRGNTEAFF.

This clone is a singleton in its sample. The CDR3 DNA sequence: TGCGCCAGCAGTCTCGGGGCGGGAGAAGGCTGTGAGCAGTTCTTC. The encoded protein is CASSLGAGEGCEQFF. This sequence joins TRBV23-1 and TRBJ2-1; 7 nucleotides match TRBD2. Being an ORF, TRBV23-1 has a function that is uncertain. There are 15 residues in the CDR3. J lost 9 bases, V lost 4 bases, and 12 bases had no gene match.

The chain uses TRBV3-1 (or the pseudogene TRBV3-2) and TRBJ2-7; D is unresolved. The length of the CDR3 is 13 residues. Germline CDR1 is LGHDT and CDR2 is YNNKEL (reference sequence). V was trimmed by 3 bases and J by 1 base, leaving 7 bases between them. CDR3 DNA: TGTGCCAGCAGCCAGCGCCGGTCCTACGAGCAGTACTTC. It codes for CASSQRRSYEQYF.

The CDR3 region is CASSPREGDYEQYF. DNA for the CDR3: TGTGCCAGCAGTCCCCGGGAGGGGGACTACGAGCAGTACTTC. The rearrangement uses TRBV28 and TRBJ2-7, with 8 bases identical to TRBD2. The CDR3 sequence is 14 residues long. Germline CDR1 MDHEN, CDR2 SYDVKM. The trim removed 5 bases at V and 3 bases at J, leaving 6 bases unmatched.

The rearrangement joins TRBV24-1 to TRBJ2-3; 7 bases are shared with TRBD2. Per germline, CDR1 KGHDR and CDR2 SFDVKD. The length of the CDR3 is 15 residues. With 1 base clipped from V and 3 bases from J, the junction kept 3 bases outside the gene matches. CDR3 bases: TGTGCCACCAGTGATTTTGCGGGAGATACAGATACGCAGTATTTT. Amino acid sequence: CATSDFAGDTDTQYF.

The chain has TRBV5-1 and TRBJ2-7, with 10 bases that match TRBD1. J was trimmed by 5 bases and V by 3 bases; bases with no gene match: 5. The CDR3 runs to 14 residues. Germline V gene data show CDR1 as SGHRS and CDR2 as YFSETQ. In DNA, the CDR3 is TGCGCCAGCAGCTCGATCGGGACAGGGGACGAGCAGTACTTC. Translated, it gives CASSSIGTGDEQYF. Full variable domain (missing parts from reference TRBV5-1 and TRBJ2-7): KAGVTQTPRYLIKTRGQQVTLSCSPISGHRSVSWYQQTPGQGLQFLFEYFSETQRNKGNFPGRFSGRQFSNSRSEMNVSTLELGDSALYLCASSSIGTGDEQYFGPGTRLTVT.

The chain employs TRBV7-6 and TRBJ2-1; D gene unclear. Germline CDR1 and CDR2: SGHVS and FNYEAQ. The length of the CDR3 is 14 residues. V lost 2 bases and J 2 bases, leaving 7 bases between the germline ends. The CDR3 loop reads CASSLFETYNEQFF. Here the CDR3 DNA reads TGTGCCAGCAGCTTATTCGAGACCTACAATGAGCAGTTCTTC.

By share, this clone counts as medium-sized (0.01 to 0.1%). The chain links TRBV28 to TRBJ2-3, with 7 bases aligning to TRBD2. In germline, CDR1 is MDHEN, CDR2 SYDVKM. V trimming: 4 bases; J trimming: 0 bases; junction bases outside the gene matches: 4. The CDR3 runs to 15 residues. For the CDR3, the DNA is TGTGCCAGCAGTTGGCTAGCGGAAAGCACAGATACGCAGTATTTT. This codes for CASSWLAESTDTQYF.

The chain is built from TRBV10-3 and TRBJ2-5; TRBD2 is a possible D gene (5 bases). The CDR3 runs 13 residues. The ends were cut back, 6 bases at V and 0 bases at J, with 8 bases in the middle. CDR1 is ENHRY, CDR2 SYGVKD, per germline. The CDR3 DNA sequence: TGTGCCATCAGGGACTTAGACCAAGAGACCCAGTACTTC. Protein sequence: CAIRDLDQETQYF.

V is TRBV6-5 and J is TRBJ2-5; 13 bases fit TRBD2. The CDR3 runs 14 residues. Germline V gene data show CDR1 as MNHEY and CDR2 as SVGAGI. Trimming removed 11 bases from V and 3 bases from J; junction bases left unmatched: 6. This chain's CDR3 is CASLGTSGKETQYF. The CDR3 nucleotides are TGTGCCTCCTTGGGGACTAGCGGGAAAGAGACCCAGTACTTC.

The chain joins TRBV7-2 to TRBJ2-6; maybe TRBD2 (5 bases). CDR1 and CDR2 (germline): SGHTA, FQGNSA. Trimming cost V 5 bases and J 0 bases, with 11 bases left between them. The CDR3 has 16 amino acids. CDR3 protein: CASSPSRDSGANVLTF. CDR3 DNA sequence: TGTGCCAGCAGCCCCAGCCGGGACTCTGGGGCCAACGTCCTGACTTTC.

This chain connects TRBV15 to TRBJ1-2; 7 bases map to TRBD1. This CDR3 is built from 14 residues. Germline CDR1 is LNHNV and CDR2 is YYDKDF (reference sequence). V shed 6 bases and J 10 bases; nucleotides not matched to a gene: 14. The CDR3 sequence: CATRTELQGTDYTF. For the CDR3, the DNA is TGTGCCACCAGGACGGAACTACAGGGGACAGACTACACCTTC. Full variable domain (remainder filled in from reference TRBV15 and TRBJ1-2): DAMVIQNPRYQVTQFGKPVTLSCSQTLNHNVMYWYQQKSSQAPKLLFHYYDKDFNNEADTPDNFQSRRPNTSFCFLDIRSPGLGDTAMYLCATRTELQGTDYTFGSGTRLTVV.

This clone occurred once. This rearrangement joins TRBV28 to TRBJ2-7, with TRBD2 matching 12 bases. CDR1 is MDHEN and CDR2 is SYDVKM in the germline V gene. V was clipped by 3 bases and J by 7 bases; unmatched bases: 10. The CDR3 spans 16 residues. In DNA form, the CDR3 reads TGTGCCAGCAGTTTCTGGGGGGCTAGCGGGAGGGTGGAGCAGTACTTC. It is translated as CASSFWGASGRVEQYF. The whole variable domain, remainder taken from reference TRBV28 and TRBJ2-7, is DVKVTQSSRYLVKRTGEKVFLECVQDMDHENMFWYRQDPGLGLRLIYFSYDVKMKEKGDIPEGYSVSREKKERFSLILESASTNQTSMYLCASSFWGASGRVEQYFGPGTRLTVT.

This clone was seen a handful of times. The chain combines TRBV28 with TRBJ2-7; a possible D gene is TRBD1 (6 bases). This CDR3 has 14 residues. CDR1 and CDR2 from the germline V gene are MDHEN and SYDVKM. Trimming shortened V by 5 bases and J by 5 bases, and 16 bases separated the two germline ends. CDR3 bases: TGTGCCAGCAGTCAGGACAGTAATAGCCACGAGCAGTACTTC. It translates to CASSQDSNSHEQYF.

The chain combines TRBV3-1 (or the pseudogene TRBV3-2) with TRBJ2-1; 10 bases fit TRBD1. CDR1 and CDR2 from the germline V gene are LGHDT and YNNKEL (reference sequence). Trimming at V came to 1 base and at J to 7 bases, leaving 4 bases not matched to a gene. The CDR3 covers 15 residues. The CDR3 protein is CASSQAGTGANEQFF. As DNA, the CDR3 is TGTGCCAGCAGCCAAGCCGGGACAGGGGCGAATGAGCAGTTCTTC.

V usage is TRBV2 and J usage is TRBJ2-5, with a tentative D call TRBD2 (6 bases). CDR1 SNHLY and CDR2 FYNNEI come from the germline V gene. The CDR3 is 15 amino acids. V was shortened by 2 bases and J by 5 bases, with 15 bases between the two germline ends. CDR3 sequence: CASSEIGSYWETQYF. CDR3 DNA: TGTGCCAGCAGTGAAATCGGGAGTTATTGGGAGACCCAGTACTTC.

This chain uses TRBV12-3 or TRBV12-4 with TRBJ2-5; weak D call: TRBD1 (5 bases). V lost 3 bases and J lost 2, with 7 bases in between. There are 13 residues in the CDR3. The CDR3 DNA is TGTGCCAGCAGTTTTGGGGCTCAAGAGACCCAGTACTTC. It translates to CASSFGAQETQYF.

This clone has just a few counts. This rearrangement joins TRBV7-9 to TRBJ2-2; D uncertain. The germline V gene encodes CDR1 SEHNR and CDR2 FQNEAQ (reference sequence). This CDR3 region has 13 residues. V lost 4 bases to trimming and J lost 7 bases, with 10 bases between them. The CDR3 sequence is CASSSNPGGELFF. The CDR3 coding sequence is TGTGCCAGCAGCTCCAACCCGGGCGGGGAGCTGTTTTTT.